The 24 T cell receptor beta chains below all came from one sample that was sequenced in a study of vaccination and CD4 T cells after COVID-19. The antigens these receptors bind are not known. Cultured CD4+ T cells had their DNA profiled by the Oncomine TCR Beta short-read assay. Each CDR3 protein gets one entry after TCRdb re-called the PCR reads with MiXCR. The top ten clones hold around two fifths of a sample with around 9,100 distinct CDR3 sequences, roughly 73% of them seen once. Treatment given: approximately 9-day PBMC culture with coronavirus spike peptide pools or control peptides (ViraFEST assay). Material for sequencing was CD4+ T cells from blood, cultured in vitro. These receptors came from a human donor who had recovered from COVID-19.

This clonotype has a handful of counts. This chain links TRBV5-1 with TRBJ1-6; TRBD1 agrees at 8 bases. V shed 7 bases, J shed 0 bases, and the junction held 9 bases outside the gene matches. CDR1 and CDR2 from the germline V gene are SGHRS and YFSETQ. CDR3 size: 17 residues. The CDR3 coding sequence is TGCGCCAGCCGCGCCGGACAGGGAGGCTCCTATAATTCACCCCTCCACTTT. It encodes CASRAGQGGSYNSPLHF.

The chain links TRBV7-9 to TRBJ2-2; 9 nucleotides align to TRBD1. CDR3 length equals 17 residues. The V gene's germline CDR1 is SEHNR and CDR2 FQNEAQ (reference sequence). After removal of 4 bases from V and 2 bases from J, the junction contained 8 bases not matched to a gene. This chain's CDR3 is CASSSPPGQGNTGELFF. As DNA, the CDR3 is TGTGCCAGCAGCTCACCTCCGGGACAGGGAAACACCGGGGAGCTGTTTTTT.

The chain links TRBV7-2 to TRBJ2-3, with a possible D match to TRBD1 (6 bases). The CDR3 consists of 14 residues. Germline values: CDR1 SGHTA, CDR2 FQGNSA. The V end lost 2 bases, the J end lost 3 bases, and 9 bases lay between the germline ends. CDR3 coding DNA: TGTGCCAGCAGCTTAAAAGGGGGAACAGATACGCAGTATTTT. Translation gives CASSLKGGTDTQYF.

This clonotype was detected only a few times. The rearrangement links TRBV7-8 to TRBJ2-3; 7 bases match TRBD1. The CDR3 is 14 amino acids. Germline V gene sequence: CDR1 SGHVS, CDR2 FQNEAQ. V was clipped by 0 bases and J by 6 bases; unmatched bases: 3. The CDR3 DNA reads TGTGCCAGCAGCTTAGCCGGGACAGCTGATACGCAGTATTTT. It encodes CASSLAGTADTQYF. Full variable domain (rest looked up from reference TRBV7-8 and TRBJ2-3): GAGVSQSPRYKVAKRGQDVALRCDPISGHVSLFWYQQALGQGPEFLTYFQNEAQLDKSGLPSDRFFAERPEGSVSTLKIQRTQQEDSAVYLCASSLAGTADTQYFGPGTRLTVL.

CDR3 in amino acids: CASSFTGDQPQHF. The CDR3 bases are TGTGCCAGCAGCTTCACAGGGGATCAGCCCCAGCATTTT. The V gene is TRBV7-2, the J gene TRBJ1-5; TRBD1 matches 7 bases. Trimming at V came to 3 bases and at J to 5 bases, leaving 1 base not matched to a gene. The V gene's germline CDR1 is SGHTA and CDR2 FQGNSA. The CDR3 contains 13 residues.

The chain uses TRBV11-2 and TRBJ1-1, with D possibly being TRBD1 (6 bases). Per germline, CDR1 SGHAT and CDR2 FQNNGV. The CDR3 is made up of 14 amino acids. Trimming shortened V by 5 bases and J by 10 bases, and 20 bases separated the two germline ends. Written as DNA, the CDR3 is TGTGCCAGCAGCCAAGCGTCAAACAGGGAACGAGCTTTCTTT. Translated: CASSQASNRERAFF.

The chain employs TRBV27 and TRBJ2-7; 7 bases align to TRBD2. The CDR3 contains 13 residues. The V gene's germline CDR1 is MNHEY and CDR2 SMNVEV (reference sequence). V gave up 6 bases and J gave up 6 bases; unmatched junction bases: 8. The chain's CDR3 is CASSLGEGLEQYF. The CDR3 coding sequence is TGTGCCAGCAGCCTCGGGGAGGGGCTCGAGCAGTACTTC.

This chain connects TRBV6-2 or TRBV6-3 to TRBJ1-5; D gene unclear. V was clipped by 2 bases and J by 4 bases, with 6 bases between them. Germline-derived CDR1 and CDR2 are MNHEY and SVGEGT. The CDR3 loop spans 13 amino acids. As DNA, the CDR3 is TGTGCCAGCAGTTACACGTATAATCAGCCCCAGCATTTT. Translation: CASSYTYNQPQHF.

V and J are TRBV6-5 and TRBJ1-1, with a possible D match to TRBD1 (5 bases). Trimming cost V 1 base and J 1 base, with 7 bases left between them. The CDR3 contains 14 residues. From germline, CDR1 is MNHEY and CDR2 SVGAGI. The CDR3 is CASSYYGANTEAFF. The CDR3 DNA sequence: TGTGCCAGCAGTTACTACGGGGCGAACACTGAAGCTTTCTTT.

This clonotype appeared a few times. J is TRBJ1-2 and V is TRBV20-1, with 8 bases matching TRBD1. The CDR3 sequence is 14 residues long. With V trimmed by 3 bases and J by 5 bases, 8 bases remained unmatched. Germline-derived CDR1 and CDR2 are DFQATT and SNEGSKA (reference sequence). The CDR3 region has the DNA TGCAGTGCTAGCCCGTCAGGGGGCTCTTATGGCTACACCTTC. This encodes CSASPSGGSYGYTF.

The V call is TRBV25-1, the J call TRBJ1-6; D is possibly TRBD1 (6 bases). The V end lost 5 bases, the J end lost 6 bases, and 20 bases lay between the germline ends. This CDR3 contains 17 residues. Germline V gene data show CDR1 as MGHDK and CDR2 as SYGVNS. CDR3 sequence (DNA): TGTGCCAGCAGTACAACGCGACTAGACAGGACTAATTCACCCCTCCACTTT. Encoded protein: CASSTTRLDRTNSPLHF.

This sequence joins TRBV20-1 and TRBJ2-2; the match to TRBD2 covers 7 bases. Germline CDR1 DFQATT, CDR2 SNEGSKA (reference sequence). The length of the CDR3 is 14 residues. J lost 4 bases, V lost 4 bases, and 6 bases had no gene match. CDR3 sequence: CSATGRTGTGELFF. DNA of the CDR3: TGCAGTGCTACCGGGAGGACGGGCACCGGGGAGCTGTTTTTT.

The chain combines TRBV7-2 with TRBJ2-3; tentatively, D is TRBD1 (6 bases). Trimming cost V 0 bases and J 2 bases, with 21 bases left between them. Looked up from germline, CDR1 is SGHTA and CDR2 is FQGNSA. The CDR3 contains 19 residues. The CDR3 nucleotides are TGTGCCAGCAGCTTAGCCCCCTGGCCCCCGAAGGGGGACACAGATACGCAGTATTTT. Translated: CASSLAPWPPKGDTDTQYF.

The chain is built from TRBV2 and TRBJ1-6; D is uncertain. CDR1 is SNHLY, CDR2 FYNNEI, per germline. V lost 7 bases and J 5 bases, leaving 12 bases between the germline ends. This CDR3 comprises 14 residues. The CDR3 sequence is CASIPDKNNSPLHF. The CDR3 DNA reads as TGTGCCAGCATACCAGACAAGAATAATTCACCCCTCCACTTT. Combining the CDR3 with reference TRBV2 and TRBJ1-6 gives the whole variable domain EPEVTQTPSHQVTQMGQEVILRCVPISNHLYFYWYRQILGQKVEFLVSFYNNEISEKSEIFDDQFSVERPDGSNFTLKIRSTKLEDSAMYFCASIPDKNNSPLHFGNGTRLTVT.

CDR3 residues: CTTSGRAPYEQYF. The CDR3 region has the DNA TGTACTACTAGCGGGAGGGCCCCCTACGAGCAGTACTTC. The gene calls are TRBV28 and TRBJ2-7, with 13 bases aligning to TRBD2. Germline assignment: CDR1 MDHEN and CDR2 SYDVKM. This CDR3 comprises 13 residues.

This rearrangement joins TRBV14 to TRBJ1-2; TRBD1 matches at 9 bases. J was trimmed by 8 bases and V by 7 bases; bases with no gene match: 8. The length of the CDR3 is 13 residues. Per the germline V gene, CDR1 is SGHDN and CDR2 is FVKESK. The CDR3: CASKPQGARGYTF. CDR3 in DNA: TGTGCCAGCAAACCACAGGGGGCGCGGGGCTACACCTTC. The entire variable domain, with the rest obtained from reference TRBV14 and TRBJ1-2, is as follows: EAGVTQFPSHSVIEKGQTVTLRCDPISGHDNLYWYRRVMGKEIKFLLHFVKESKQDESGMPNNRFLAERTGGTYSTLKVQPAELEDSGVYFCASKPQGARGYTFGSGTRLTVV.

The V gene is TRBV6-1, the J gene TRBJ1-6, with TRBD1 matching 8 bases. Germline CDR1 reads MNHNS; CDR2 reads SASEGT. This CDR3 comprises 16 residues. The ends lost 5 bases at V and 6 bases at J; junction bases unmatched: 9. The CDR3 loop is CASSPGRDRSNSPLHF. Written as DNA, the CDR3 is TGTGCCAGCAGTCCCGGCCGGGACAGGAGTAATTCACCCCTCCACTTT.

The V gene is TRBV2, the J gene TRBJ1-6; TRBD1 is a possible D gene (5 bases). From germline, CDR1 is SNHLY and CDR2 FYNNEI. V lost 8 bases, J lost 0 bases, and 17 bases lay in between. The CDR3 sequence is 17 residues long. Here the CDR3 DNA reads TGTGCCAGCGGATTATTGCAGGGACCCTCCTATAATTCACCCCTCCACTTT. Translating gives CASGLLQGPSYNSPLHF. Combining the CDR3 with reference TRBV2 and TRBJ1-6 gives the whole variable domain EPEVTQTPSHQVTQMGQEVILRCVPISNHLYFYWYRQILGQKVEFLVSFYNNEISEKSEIFDDQFSVERPDGSNFTLKIRSTKLEDSAMYFCASGLLQGPSYNSPLHFGNGTRLTVT.

This chain connects TRBV7-2 to TRBJ1-1; possible D gene TRBD1, 5 bases. Trimming pared 5 bases from V and 6 bases from J, leaving 13 bases between. CDR1 and CDR2 from the germline V gene are SGHTA and FQGNSA. The CDR3 runs 13 residues. In DNA, the CDR3 is TGTGCCAGCAGCCAAGGCAGGGATGCTGAAGCTTTCTTT. Translation: CASSQGRDAEAFF.

The genes are TRBV20-1 and TRBJ2-3, with TRBD2 matching 7 bases. The CDR3 is 13 residues long. After removal of 5 bases from V and 3 bases from J, the junction contained 5 bases not matched to a gene. Germline CDR1 DFQATT, CDR2 SNEGSKA (reference sequence). CDR3 nucleotides: TGCAGTGCTCAAAGCGGGGAAACAGATACGCAGTATTTT. Protein product: CSAQSGETDTQYF.

This CDR3 is CATSAKGGTAGPDGYTF. CDR3 coding DNA: TGTGCCACCAGTGCCAAGGGAGGGACAGCCGGCCCCGATGGCTACACCTTC. The chain joins TRBV24-1 to TRBJ1-2, with 7 bases identical to TRBD1. This CDR3 spans 17 amino acids. Germline V CDR1 and CDR2: KGHDR, SFDVKD. Trimming removed 5 bases from V and 6 bases from J; junction bases left unmatched: 17.

This clonotype was seen a few times. The chain carries TRBV6-5 and TRBJ2-4, with 8 bases lining up with TRBD1. The J call may be in error: the DNA end matches TRBJ2-5 better. Per the germline V gene, CDR1 is MNHEY and CDR2 is SVGAGI. The CDR3 is 16 amino acids. Written as DNA, the CDR3 is TGTGCCAGCAGTTACTCGAAGGACAGGGCCCAAGAGACCCAGTACTTC. This codes for CASSYSKDRAQETQYF.

The V gene is TRBV28, the J gene TRBJ2-7, with D perhaps TRBD2 (6 bases). The germline CDR1 and CDR2 sequences are MDHEN and SYDVKM. Trimming stripped 3 bases from V and 0 bases from J, with 12 bases between. The length of the CDR3 is 15 residues. The CDR3 loop reads CASSFGGSGSYEQYF. The CDR3 region has the DNA TGTGCCAGCAGTTTCGGGGGATCGGGCTCCTACGAGCAGTACTTC.

The chain uses TRBV15 and TRBJ1-2; TRBD1 might be the D (5 bases). The CDR3 has 16 amino acids. The germline V gene encodes CDR1 LNHNV and CDR2 YYDKDF (reference sequence). Trimming left V 0 bases short and J 6 bases short, with 17 bases between. CDR3 in amino acids: CATSRDRRAGIDGYTF. CDR3 coding DNA: TGTGCCACCAGCAGAGATCGTAGGGCAGGGATAGATGGCTACACCTTC.